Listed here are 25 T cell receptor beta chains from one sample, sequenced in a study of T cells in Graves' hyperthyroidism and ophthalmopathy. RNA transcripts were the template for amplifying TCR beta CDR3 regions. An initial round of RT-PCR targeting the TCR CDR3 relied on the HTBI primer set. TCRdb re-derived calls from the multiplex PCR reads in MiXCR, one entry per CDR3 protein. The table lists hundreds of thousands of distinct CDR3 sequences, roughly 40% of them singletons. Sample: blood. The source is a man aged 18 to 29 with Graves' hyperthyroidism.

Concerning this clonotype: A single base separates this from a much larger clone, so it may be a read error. CDR3 DNA: TGCAGTGCTAGTTCAGAGGGTGAGACCCAGTACTTC. Its translation is CSASSEGETQYF. The V and J genes are TRBV20-1 and TRBJ2-5; maybe TRBD2 (5 bases). CDR1 is DFQATT and CDR2 is SNEGSKA in the germline V gene (reference sequence). Trimming took 3 bases from V and 5 from J, leaving 10 bases between them. This CDR3 comprises 12 residues.

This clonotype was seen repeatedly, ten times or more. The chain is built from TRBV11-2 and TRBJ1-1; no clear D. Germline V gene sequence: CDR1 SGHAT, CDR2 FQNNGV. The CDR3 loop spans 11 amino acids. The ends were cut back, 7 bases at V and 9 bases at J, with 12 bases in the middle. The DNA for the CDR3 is TGTGCCAGCACCTTCCTGGGGAAAGCTTTCTTT. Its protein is CASTFLGKAFF.

In nucleotides, the CDR3 is TGTGCCAGCAGCTTAGTATCGGGGCATAATGAAAAACTGTTTTTT. It yields the protein CASSLVSGHNEKLFF. The chain carries TRBV7-2 and TRBJ1-4; D perhaps matches TRBD1 (5 bases). Germline V gene sequence: CDR1 SGHTA, CDR2 FQGNSA. The length of the CDR3 is 15 residues. The V gene lost 1 base and the J gene lost 4 bases, with 10 bases spanning the gap.

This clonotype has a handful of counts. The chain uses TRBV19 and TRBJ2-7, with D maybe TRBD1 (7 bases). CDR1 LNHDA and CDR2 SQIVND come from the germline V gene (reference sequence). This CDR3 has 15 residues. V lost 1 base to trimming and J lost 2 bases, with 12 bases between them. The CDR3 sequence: CASSIAPGGTYEQYF. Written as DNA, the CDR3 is TGTGCCAGTAGTATAGCTCCAGGGGGGACCTACGAGCAGTACTTC.

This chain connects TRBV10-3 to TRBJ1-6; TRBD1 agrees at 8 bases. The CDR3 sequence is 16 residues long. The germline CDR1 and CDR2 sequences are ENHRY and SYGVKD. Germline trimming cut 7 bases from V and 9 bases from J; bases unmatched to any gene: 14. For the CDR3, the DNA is TGTGCCATCAACGCGGACAGGGTTATAATGAGTTCACCCCTCCACTTT. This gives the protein CAINADRVIMSSPLHF.

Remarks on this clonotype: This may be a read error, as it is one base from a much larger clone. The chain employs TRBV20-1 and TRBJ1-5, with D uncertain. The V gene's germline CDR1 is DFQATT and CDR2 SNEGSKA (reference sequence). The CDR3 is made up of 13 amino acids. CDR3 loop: CSAEDGGNRPQHF. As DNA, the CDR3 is TGCAGTGCCGAGGACGGTGGGAATCGGCCCCAGCATTTT.

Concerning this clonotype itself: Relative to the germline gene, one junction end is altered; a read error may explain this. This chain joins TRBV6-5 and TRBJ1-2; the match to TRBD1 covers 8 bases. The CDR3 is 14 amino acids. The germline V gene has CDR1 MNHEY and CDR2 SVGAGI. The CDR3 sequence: CASSWLGTGYDYTF. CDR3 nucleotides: TGTGCCAGCAGTTGGCTGGGGACAGGTTATGACTACACCTTC.

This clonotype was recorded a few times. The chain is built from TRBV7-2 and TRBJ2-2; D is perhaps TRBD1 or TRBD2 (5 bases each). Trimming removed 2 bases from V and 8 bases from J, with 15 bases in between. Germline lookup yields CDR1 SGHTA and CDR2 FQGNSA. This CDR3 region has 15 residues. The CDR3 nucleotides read TGTGCCAGCAGCTTATCAGCGGTCGGGGCTGGGGAGCTGTTTTTT. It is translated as CASSLSAVGAGELFF. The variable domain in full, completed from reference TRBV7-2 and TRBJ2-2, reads GAGVSQSPSNKVTEKGKDVELRCDPISGHTALYWYRQSLGQGLEFLIYFQGNSAPDKSGLPSDRFSAERTGGSVSTLTIQRTQQEDSAVYLCASSLSAVGAGELFFGEGSRLTVL.

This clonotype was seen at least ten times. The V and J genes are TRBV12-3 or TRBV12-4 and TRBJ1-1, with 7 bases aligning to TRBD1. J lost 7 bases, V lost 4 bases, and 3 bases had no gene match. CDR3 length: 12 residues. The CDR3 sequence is CASSWGQLEAFF. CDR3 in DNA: TGTGCCAGCAGTTGGGGACAGCTTGAAGCTTTCTTT.

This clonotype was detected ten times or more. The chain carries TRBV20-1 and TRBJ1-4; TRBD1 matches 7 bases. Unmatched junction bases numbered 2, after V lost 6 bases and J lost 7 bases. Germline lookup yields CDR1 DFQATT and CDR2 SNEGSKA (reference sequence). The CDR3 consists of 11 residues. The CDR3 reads CSAGGGEKLFF. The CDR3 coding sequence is TGCAGTGCAGGGGGCGGTGAAAAACTGTTTTTT.

The CDR3 protein is CSARDRQRVVTEAFF. The DNA for the CDR3 is TGCAGTGCTAGAGACAGGCAGAGAGTAGTCACTGAAGCTTTCTTT. V gene TRBV20-1 combines with J gene TRBJ1-1; no firm D call. V was pared by 0 bases and J by 4 bases, with 15 bases between. CDR3 size: 15 residues. Germline V gene data show CDR1 as DFQATT and CDR2 as SNEGSKA (reference sequence).

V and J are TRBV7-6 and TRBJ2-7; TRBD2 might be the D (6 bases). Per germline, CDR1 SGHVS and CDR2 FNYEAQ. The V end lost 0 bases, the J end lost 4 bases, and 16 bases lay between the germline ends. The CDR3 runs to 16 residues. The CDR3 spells CASSLAMPGELYEQYF. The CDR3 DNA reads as TGTGCCAGCAGCTTAGCGATGCCGGGAGAGTTATACGAGCAGTACTTC.

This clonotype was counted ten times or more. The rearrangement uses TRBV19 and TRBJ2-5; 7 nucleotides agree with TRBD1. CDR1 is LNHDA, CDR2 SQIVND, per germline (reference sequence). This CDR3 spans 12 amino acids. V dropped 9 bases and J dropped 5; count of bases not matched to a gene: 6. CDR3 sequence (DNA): TGTGCCAGCAGCATCAGGGGGGAGACCCAGTACTTC. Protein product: CASSIRGETQYF.

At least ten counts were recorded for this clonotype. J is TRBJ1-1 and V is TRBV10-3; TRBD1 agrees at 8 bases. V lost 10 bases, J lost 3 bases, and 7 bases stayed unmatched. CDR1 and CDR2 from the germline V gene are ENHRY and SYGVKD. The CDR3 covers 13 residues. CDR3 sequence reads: CATRTGTDTEAFF. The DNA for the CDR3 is TGTGCCACACGGACAGGGACTGACACTGAAGCTTTCTTT.

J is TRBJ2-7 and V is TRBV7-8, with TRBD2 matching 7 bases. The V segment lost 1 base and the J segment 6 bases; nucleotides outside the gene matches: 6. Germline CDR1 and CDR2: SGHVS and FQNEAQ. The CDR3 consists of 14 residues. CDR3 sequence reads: CASSLDPGLPEQYF. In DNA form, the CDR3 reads TGTGCCAGCAGCTTAGACCCGGGACTACCCGAGCAGTACTTC. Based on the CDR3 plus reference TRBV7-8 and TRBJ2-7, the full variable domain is GAGVSQSPRYKVAKRGQDVALRCDPISGHVSLFWYQQALGQGPEFLTYFQNEAQLDKSGLPSDRFFAERPEGSVSTLKIQRTQQEDSAVYLCASSLDPGLPEQYFGPGTRLTVT.

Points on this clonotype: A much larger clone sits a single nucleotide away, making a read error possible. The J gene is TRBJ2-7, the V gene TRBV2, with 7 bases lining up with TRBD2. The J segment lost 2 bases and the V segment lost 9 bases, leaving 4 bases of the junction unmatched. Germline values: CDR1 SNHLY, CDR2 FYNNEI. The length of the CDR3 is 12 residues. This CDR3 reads CASRTSTYEQYF. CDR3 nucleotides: TGTGCCAGTCGGACTAGTACCTACGAGCAGTACTTC.

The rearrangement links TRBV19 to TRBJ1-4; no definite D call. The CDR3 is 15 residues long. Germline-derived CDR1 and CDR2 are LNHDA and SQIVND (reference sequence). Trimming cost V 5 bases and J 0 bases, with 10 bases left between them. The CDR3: CASSSRTATNEKLFF. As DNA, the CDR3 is TGTGCCAGTAGTTCACGGACGGCAACTAATGAAAAACTGTTTTTT. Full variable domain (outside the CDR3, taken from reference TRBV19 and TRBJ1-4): DGGITQSPKYLFRKEGQNVTLSCEQNLNHDAMYWYRQDPGQGLRLIYYSQIVNDFQKGDIAEGYSVSREKKESFPLTVTSAQKNPTAFYLCASSSRTATNEKLFFGSGTQLSVL.

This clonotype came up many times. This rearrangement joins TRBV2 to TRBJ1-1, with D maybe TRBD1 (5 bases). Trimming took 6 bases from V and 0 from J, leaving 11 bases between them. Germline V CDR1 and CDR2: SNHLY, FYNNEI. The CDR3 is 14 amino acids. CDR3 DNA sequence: TGTGCCAGCAGAAAGGGGACGCTGAACACTGAAGCTTTCTTT. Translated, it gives CASRKGTLNTEAFF. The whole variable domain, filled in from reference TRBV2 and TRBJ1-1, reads EPEVTQTPSHQVTQMGQEVILRCVPISNHLYFYWYRQILGQKVEFLVSFYNNEISEKSEIFDDQFSVERPDGSNFTLKIRSTKLEDSAMYFCASRKGTLNTEAFFGQGTRLTVV.

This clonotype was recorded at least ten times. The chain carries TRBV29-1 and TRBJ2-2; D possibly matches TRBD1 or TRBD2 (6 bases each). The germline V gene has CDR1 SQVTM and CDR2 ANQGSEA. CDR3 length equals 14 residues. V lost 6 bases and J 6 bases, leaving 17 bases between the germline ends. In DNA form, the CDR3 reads TGCAGCGTCGCCTCTCGGGGGCGCGCCGGGGAGCTGTTTTTT. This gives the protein CSVASRGRAGELFF.

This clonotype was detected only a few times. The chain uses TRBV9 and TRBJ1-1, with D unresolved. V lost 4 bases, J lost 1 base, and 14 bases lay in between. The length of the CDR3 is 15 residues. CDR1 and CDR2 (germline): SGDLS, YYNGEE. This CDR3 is CASSQVWTKNTEAFF. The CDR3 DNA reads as TGTGCCAGCAGCCAAGTTTGGACGAAGAACACTGAAGCTTTCTTT.

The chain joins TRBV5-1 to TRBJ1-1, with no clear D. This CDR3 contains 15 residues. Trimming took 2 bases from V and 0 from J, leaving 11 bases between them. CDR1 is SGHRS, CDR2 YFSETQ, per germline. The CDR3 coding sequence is TGCGCCAGCAGCTTATACGACACAATGAACACTGAAGCTTTCTTT. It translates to CASSLYDTMNTEAFF.

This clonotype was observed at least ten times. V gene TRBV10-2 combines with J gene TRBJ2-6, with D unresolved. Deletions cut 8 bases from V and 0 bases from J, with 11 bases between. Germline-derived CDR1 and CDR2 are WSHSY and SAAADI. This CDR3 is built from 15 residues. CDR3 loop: CASRKAYSGANVLTF. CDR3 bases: TGCGCCAGCCGAAAGGCATACTCTGGGGCCAACGTCCTGACTTTC.

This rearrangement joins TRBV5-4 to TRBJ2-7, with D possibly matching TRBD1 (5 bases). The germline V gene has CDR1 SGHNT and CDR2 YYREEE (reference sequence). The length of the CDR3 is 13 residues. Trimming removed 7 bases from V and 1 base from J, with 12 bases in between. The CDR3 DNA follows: TGTGCCAGCGCATGGGGCAGGTCCTACGAGCAGTACTTC. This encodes CASAWGRSYEQYF. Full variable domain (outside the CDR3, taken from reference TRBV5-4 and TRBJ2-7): ETGVTQSPTHLIKTRGQQVTLRCSSQSGHNTVSWYQQALGQGPQFIFQYYREEENGRGNFPPRFSGLQFPNYSSELNVNALELDDSALYLCASAWGRSYEQYFGPGTRLTVT.

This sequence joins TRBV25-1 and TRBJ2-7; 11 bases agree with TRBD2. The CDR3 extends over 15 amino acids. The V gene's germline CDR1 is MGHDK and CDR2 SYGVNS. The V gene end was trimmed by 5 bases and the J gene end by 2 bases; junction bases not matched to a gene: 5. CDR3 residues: CASSHIAGGPYEQYF. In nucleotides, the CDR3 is TGTGCCAGCAGTCATATAGCGGGAGGGCCCTACGAGCAGTACTTC.

Here the CDR3 reads CASSFTAGGAGELFF. The CDR3 region has the DNA TGTGCCAGCAGCTTCACCGCAGGGGGTGCCGGGGAGCTGTTTTTT. The chain combines TRBV7-3 with TRBJ2-2, with 7 bases fitting TRBD1. Germline CDR1 is SGHTA and CDR2 is FQGTGA. V shed 3 bases, J shed 6 bases, and the junction held 7 bases outside the gene matches. The CDR3 spans 15 residues.